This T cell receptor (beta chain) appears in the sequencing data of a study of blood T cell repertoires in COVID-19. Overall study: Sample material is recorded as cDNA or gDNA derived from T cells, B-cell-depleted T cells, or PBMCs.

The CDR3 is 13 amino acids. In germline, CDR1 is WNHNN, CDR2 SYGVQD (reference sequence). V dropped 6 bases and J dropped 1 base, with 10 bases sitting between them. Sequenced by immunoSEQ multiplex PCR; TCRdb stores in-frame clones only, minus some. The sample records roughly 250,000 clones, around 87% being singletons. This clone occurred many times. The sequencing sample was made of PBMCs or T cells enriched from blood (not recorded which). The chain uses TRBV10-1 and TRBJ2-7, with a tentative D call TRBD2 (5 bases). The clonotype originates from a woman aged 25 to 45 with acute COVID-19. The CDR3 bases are TGCGCCAGCAGCGGGAACCATTCCTACGAGCAGTACTTC. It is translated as CASSGNHSYEQYF.